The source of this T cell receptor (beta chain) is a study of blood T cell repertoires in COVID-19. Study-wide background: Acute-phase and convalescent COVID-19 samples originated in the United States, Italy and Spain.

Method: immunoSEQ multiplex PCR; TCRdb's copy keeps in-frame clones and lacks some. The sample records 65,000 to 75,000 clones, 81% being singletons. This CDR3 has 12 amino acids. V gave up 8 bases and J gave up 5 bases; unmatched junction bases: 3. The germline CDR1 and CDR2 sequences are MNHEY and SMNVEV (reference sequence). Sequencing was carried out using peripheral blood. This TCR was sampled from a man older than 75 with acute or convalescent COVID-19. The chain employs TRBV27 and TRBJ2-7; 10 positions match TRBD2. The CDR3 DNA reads TGTGCCAGCCAGGGACTAGCGAACGAGCAGTACTTC. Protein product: CASQGLANEQYF.